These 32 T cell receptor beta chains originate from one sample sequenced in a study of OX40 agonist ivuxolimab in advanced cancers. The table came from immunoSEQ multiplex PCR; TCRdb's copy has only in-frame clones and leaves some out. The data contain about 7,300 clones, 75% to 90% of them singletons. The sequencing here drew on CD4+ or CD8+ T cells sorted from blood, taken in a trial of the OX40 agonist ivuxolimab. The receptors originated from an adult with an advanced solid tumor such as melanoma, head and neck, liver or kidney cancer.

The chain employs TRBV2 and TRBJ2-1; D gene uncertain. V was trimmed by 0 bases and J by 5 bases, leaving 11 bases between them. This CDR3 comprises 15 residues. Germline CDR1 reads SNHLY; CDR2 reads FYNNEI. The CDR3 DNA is TGTGCCAGCAGTGAAGCGTTGGGCTGGGACAATGAGCAGTTCTTC. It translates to CASSEALGWDNEQFF.

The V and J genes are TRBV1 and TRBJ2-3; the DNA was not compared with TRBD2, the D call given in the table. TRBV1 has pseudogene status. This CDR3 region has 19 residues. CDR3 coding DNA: TGCACCAGCGGAAACCTCCCCCGGACTAGCGGGGGGGCAGAGGATACGCAGTATTTT. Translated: CTSGNLPRTSGGAEDTQYF.

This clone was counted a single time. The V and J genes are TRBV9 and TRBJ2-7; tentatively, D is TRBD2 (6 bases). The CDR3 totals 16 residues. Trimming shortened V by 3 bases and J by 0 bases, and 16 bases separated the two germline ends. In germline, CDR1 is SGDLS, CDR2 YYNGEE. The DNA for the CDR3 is TGTGCCAGCAGCGATCCCTTACGGGGGAACTCCTACGAGCAGTACTTC. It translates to CASSDPLRGNSYEQYF.

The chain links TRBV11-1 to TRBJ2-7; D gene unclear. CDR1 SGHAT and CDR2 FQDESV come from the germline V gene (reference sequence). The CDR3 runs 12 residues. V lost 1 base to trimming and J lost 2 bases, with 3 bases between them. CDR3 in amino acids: CASSLGAYEQYF. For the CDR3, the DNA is TGTGCCAGCAGCTTAGGCGCCTACGAGCAGTACTTC.

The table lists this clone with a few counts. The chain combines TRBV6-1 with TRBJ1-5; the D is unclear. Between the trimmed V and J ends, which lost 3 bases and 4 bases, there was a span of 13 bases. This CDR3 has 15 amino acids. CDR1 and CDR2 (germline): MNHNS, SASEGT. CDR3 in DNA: TGTGCCAGCAGTGAGGTTGCAGTCGCAAATCAGCCCCAGCATTTT. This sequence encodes CASSEVAVANQPQHF.

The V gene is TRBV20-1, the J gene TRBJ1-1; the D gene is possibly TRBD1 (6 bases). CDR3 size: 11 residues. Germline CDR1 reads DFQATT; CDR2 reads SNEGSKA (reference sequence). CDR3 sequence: CRVRGGAEAFF. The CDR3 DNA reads TGCAGGGTGAGAGGGGGGGCTGAAGCTTTCTTT.

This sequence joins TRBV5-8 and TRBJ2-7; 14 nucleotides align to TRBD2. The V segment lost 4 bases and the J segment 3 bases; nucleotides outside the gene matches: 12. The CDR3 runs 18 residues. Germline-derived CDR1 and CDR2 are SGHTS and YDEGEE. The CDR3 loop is CASSDRTSGGSLYYEQYF. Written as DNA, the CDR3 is TGTGCCAGCAGCGACAGGACTAGCGGGGGGTCGCTTTACTACGAGCAGTACTTC.

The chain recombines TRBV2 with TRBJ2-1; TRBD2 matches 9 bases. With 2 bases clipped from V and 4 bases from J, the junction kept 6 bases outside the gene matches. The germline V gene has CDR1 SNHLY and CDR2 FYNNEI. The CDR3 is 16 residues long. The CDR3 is CASSETVAGEYNEQFF. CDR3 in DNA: TGTGCCAGCAGTGAAACAGTAGCGGGGGAATACAATGAGCAGTTCTTC.

The CDR3 DNA is TGTGCCAGCAGCTCGGCAGGTAGCGGTTACAATGAGCAGTTCTTC. Translated: CASSSAGSGYNEQFF. The rearrangement joins TRBV7-9 to TRBJ2-1, with a possible D match to TRBD2 (6 bases). Germline V gives CDR1 SEHNR, CDR2 FQNEAQ (reference sequence). The CDR3 has 15 amino acids. The germline V and J ends were trimmed by 4 bases and 4 bases, with 14 bases remaining between them.

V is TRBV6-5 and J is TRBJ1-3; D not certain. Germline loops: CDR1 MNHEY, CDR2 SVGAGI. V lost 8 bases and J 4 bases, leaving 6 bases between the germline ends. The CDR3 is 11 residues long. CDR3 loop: CASGSGNTIYF. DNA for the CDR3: TGTGCCAGCGGTTCCGGAAACACCATATATTTT.

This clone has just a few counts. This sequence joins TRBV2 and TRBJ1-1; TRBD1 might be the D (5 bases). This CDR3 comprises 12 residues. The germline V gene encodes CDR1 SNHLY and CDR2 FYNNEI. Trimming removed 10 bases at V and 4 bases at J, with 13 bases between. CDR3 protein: CATLEGLTEAFF. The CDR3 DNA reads TGTGCCACCCTCGAGGGGCTCACTGAAGCTTTCTTT.

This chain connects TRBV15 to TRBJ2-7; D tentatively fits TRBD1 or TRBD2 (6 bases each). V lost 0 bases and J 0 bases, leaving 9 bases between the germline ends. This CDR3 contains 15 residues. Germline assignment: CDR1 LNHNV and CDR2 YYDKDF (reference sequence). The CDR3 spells CATSRDRGRSYEQYF. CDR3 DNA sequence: TGTGCCACCAGCAGAGATCGGGGGCGCTCCTACGAGCAGTACTTC.

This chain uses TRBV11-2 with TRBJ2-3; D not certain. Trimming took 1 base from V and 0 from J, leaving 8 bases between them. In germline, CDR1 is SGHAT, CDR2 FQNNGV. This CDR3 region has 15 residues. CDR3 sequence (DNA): TGTGCCAGCAGCTTAGTAGGCCCTAGCACAGATACGCAGTATTTT. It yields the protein CASSLVGPSTDTQYF.

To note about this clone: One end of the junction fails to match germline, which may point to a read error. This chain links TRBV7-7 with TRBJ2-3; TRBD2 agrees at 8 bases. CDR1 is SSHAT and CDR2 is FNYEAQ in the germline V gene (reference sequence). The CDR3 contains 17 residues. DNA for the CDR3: TGTGCTAGCAGCCCGCCTGAGGGACTAGTGGGCACAGATACGCAGTATTTT. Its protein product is CASSPPEGLVGTDTQYF.

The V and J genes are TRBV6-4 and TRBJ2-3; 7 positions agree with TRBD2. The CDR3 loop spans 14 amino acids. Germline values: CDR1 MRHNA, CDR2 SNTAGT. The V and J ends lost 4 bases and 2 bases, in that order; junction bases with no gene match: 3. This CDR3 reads CASSVGGDTDTQYF. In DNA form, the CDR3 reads TGTGCCAGCAGTGTTGGGGGGGACACAGATACGCAGTATTTT.

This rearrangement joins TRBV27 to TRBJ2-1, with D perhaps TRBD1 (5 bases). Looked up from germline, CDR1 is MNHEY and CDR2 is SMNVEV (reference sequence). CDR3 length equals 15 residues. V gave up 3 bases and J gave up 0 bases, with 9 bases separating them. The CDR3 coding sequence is TGTGCCAGCAGTTTCCCAGGGAACTCCTACAATGAGCAGTTCTTC. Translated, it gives CASSFPGNSYNEQFF.

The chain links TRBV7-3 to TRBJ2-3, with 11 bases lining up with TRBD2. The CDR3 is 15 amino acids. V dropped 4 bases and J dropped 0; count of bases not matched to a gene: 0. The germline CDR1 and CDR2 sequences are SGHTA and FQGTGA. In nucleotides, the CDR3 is TGTGCCAGCAGCTCTAGCGGGGGGAGCACAGATACGCAGTATTTT. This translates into CASSSSGGSTDTQYF.

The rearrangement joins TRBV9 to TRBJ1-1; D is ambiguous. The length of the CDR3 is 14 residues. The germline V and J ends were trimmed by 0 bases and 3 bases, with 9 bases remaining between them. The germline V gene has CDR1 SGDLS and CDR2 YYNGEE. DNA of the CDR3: TGTGCCAGCAGCGTAGAGGTTAGTGACACTGAAGCTTTCTTT. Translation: CASSVEVSDTEAFF.

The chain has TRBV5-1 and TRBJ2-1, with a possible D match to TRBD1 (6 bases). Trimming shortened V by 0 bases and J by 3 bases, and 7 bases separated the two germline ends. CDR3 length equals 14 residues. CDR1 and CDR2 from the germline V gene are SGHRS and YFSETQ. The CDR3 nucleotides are TGCGCCAGCAGCTTGGAGGGGGACTACAATGAGCAGTTCTTC. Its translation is CASSLEGDYNEQFF.

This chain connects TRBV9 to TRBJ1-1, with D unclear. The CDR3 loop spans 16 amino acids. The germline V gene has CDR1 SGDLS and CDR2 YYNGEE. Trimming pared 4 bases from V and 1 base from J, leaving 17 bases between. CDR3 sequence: CASSPDRHVGNTEAFF. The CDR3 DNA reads TGTGCCAGCAGCCCCGACCGGCACGTGGGGAACACTGAAGCTTTCTTT.

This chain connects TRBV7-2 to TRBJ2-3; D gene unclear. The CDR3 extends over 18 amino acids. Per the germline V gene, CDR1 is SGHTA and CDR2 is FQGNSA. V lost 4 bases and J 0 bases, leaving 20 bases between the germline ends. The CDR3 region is CASSYTHLWGTSTDTQYF. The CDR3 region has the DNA TGTGCCAGCAGCTACACCCACTTGTGGGGAACTAGCACAGATACGCAGTATTTT.

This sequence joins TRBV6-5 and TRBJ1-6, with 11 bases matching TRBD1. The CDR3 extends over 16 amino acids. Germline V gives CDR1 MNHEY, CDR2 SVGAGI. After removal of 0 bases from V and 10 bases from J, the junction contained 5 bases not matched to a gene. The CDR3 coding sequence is TGTGCCAGCAGTTACTCGAGGGACAGGGGGGAATCACCCCTCCACTTT. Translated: CASSYSRDRGESPLHF.

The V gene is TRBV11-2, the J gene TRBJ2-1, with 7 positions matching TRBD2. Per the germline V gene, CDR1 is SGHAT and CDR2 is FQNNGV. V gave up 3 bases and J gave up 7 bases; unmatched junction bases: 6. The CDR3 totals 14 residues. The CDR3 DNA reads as TGTGCCAGCAGCTTCTCGGCGGGGGTAAATGAGCAGTTCTTC. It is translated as CASSFSAGVNEQFF.

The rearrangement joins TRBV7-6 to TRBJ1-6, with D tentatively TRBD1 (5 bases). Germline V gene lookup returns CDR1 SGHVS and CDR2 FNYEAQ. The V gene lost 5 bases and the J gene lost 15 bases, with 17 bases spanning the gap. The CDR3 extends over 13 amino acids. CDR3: CASSTRGSADLHF. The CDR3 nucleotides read TGTGCCAGCAGCACACGGGGCAGCGCTGACCTCCACTTT.

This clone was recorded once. The CDR3 DNA reads as TGCGCCAGCAGCTTGGTGGGGGGGGCCTACGAGCAGTACTTC. Encoded protein: CASSLVGGAYEQYF. This chain uses TRBV5-1 with TRBJ2-7; 7 bases map to TRBD2. Germline CDR1 SGHRS, CDR2 YFSETQ. After removal of 0 bases from V and 2 bases from J, the junction contained 2 bases not matched to a gene. The CDR3 is made up of 14 amino acids.

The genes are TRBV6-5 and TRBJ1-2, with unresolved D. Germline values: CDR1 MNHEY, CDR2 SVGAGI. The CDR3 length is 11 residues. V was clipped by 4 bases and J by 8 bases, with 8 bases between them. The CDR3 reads CASSSGVGYTF. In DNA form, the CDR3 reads TGTGCCAGCAGTTCTGGGGTGGGCTACACCTTC.

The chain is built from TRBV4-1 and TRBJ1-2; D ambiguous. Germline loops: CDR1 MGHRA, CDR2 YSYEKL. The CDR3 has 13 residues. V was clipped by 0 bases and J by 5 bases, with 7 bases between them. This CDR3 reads CASSQDYGYGYTF. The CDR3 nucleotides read TGCGCCAGCAGCCAAGATTATGGGTATGGCTACACCTTC.

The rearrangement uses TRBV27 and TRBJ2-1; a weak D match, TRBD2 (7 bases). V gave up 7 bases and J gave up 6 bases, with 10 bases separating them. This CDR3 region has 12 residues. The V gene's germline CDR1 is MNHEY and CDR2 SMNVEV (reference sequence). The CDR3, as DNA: TGTGCCAGCACCGGGGGGCTCAATGAGCAGTTCTTC. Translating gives CASTGGLNEQFF.

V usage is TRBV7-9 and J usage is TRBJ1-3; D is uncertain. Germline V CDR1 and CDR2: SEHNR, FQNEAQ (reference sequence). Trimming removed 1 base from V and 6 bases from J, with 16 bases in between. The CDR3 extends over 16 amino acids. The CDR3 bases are TGTGCCAGCAGCTTAGAAAGTACAAAAGTATCAAACACCATATATTTT. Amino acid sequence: CASSLESTKVSNTIYF. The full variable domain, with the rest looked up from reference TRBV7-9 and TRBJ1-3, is DTGVSQNPRHKITKRGQNVTFRCDPISEHNRLYWYRQTLGQGPEFLTYFQNEAQLEKSRLLSDRFSAERPKGSFSTLEIQRTEQGDSAMYLCASSLESTKVSNTIYFGEGSWLTVV.

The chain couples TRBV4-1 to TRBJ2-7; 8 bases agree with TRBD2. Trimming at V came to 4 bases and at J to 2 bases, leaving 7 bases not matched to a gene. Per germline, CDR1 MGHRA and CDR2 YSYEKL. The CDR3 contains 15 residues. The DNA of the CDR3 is TGCGCCAGCAGCCCAGCCTCGGGGGGGGCCTACGAGCAGTACTTC. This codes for CASSPASGGAYEQYF.

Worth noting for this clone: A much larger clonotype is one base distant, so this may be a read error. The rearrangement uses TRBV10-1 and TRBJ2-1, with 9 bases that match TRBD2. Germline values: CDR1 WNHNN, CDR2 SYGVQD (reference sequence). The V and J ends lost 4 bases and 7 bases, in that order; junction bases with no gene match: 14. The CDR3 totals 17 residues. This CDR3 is CASSGLASSGAWNEQFF. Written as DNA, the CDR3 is TGCGCCAGCAGTGGGCTGGCCTCTAGCGGGGCGTGGAATGAGCAGTTCTTC.

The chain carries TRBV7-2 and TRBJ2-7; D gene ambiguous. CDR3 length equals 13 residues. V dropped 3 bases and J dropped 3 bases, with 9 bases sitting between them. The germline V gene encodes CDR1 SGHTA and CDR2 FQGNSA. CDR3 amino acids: CASSFRPSYEQYF. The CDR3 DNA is TGTGCCAGCAGCTTTAGACCTAGCTACGAGCAGTACTTC.